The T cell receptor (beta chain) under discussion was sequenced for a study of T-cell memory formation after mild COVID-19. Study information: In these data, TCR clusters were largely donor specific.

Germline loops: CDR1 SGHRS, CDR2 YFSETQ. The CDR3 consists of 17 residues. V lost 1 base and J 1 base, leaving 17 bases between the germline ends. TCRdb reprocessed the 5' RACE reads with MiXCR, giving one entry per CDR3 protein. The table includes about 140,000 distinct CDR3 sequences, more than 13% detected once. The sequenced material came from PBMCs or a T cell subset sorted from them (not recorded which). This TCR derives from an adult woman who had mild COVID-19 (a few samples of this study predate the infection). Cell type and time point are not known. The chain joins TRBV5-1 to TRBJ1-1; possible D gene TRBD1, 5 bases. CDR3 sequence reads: CASSLNAWGGGNTEAFF. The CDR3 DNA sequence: TGCGCCAGCAGCTTGAATGCCTGGGGCGGAGGGAACACTGAAGCTTTCTTT.